One and the same sample provided the 7 T cell receptor beta chains below, sequenced in a study of blood T cell repertoires in COVID-19 (dated by TCRdb to the early 2020s). The library was obtained by the immunoSEQ multiplex PCR assay. TCRdb took over this immuneACCESS table, retaining in-frame rearrangements with V and J assigned. Such tables are incomplete; in checked studies, under half of the missing clones stem from an unresolved V gene, and the remainder is unexplained. This sample lists 450,000 to 500,000 clones; approximately 83% were detected once. Under 4% of the sample goes to the ten largest clones. Sample: peripheral blood. The receptors were sampled from a human donor in a cohort sampled during active COVID-19.

J is TRBJ1-1 and V is TRBV18; TRBD1 might be the D (5 bases). This CDR3 is 13 amino acids long. V was shortened by 7 bases and J by 4 bases, with 13 bases between the two germline ends. Per germline, CDR1 KGHSH and CDR2 LQKENI. The CDR3 DNA sequence: TGTGCCAGCTGCCACCGGGGGGGCACTGAAGCTTTCTTT. This encodes CASCHRGGTEAFF.

V gene TRBV30 combines with J gene TRBJ2-3, with a possible D match to TRBD1 (6 bases). V lost 0 bases and J 5 bases, leaving 18 bases between the germline ends. The length of the CDR3 is 16 residues. CDR1 and CDR2 (germline): GTSNPN, SVGIG (reference sequence). The CDR3 DNA is TGTGCCTGGAGTGTTTTCGGGTCAGGGGATAGAGATACGCAGTATTTT. It yields the protein CAWSVFGSGDRDTQYF. Full variable domain (outside the CDR3, taken from reference TRBV30 and TRBJ2-3): SQTIHQWPATLVQPVGSPLSLECTVEGTSNPNLYWYRQAAGRGLQLLFYSVGIGQISSEVPQNLSASRPQDRQFILSSKKLLLSDSGFYLCAWSVFGSGDRDTQYFGPGTRLTVL.

The chain employs TRBV5-5 and TRBJ1-1, with 7 bases aligning to TRBD1. Trimming at V came to 3 bases and at J to 1 base, leaving 6 bases not matched to a gene. Germline V gene data show CDR1 as SGHKS and CDR2 as YYEKEE (reference sequence). The CDR3 is 15 amino acids. The CDR3 sequence is CASSSIQGQNTEAFF. The CDR3 nucleotides read TGTGCCAGCAGCTCAATACAGGGGCAGAACACTGAAGCTTTCTTT.

The chain links TRBV10-3 to TRBJ2-3; maybe TRBD2 (6 bases). CDR3 length: 14 amino acids. Germline CDR1 reads ENHRY; CDR2 reads SYGVKD. V dropped 6 bases and J dropped 4 bases, with 14 bases sitting between them. The CDR3 nucleotides read TGTGCCATCAGAGCGGGCTCCGAGGCAGATACGCAGTATTTT. Translating gives CAIRAGSEADTQYF.

The chain joins TRBV9 to TRBJ2-7; weak D call: TRBD2 (6 bases). This CDR3 has 16 amino acids. From germline, CDR1 is SGDLS and CDR2 YYNGEE. V lost 4 bases to trimming and J lost 3 bases, with 20 bases between them. DNA of the CDR3: TGTGCCAGCAGCCCATCCTTCAAACGGGACTTCTACGAGCAGTACTTC. Its protein product is CASSPSFKRDFYEQYF.

In its sample, this clone was seen many times. The chain carries TRBV20-1 and TRBJ2-3; TRBD2 matches 7 bases. Germline V gives CDR1 DFQATT, CDR2 SNEGSKA (reference sequence). The V segment lost 3 bases and the J segment 4 bases; nucleotides outside the gene matches: 10. The CDR3 spans 15 residues. CDR3 in DNA: TGCAGTGCTAGTGGGGACTACCGGTCGCCAGATACGCAGTATTTT. It encodes CSASGDYRSPDTQYF.

The chain joins TRBV5-8 to TRBJ2-1; D possibly corresponds to TRBD2 (5 bases). The CDR3 spans 14 residues. Trimming shortened V by 6 bases and J by 0 bases, and 10 bases separated the two germline ends. Germline V CDR1 and CDR2: SGHTS, YDEGEE. The CDR3: CASKGVRSYNEQFF. CDR3 sequence (DNA): TGTGCCAGCAAGGGAGTCCGCTCCTACAATGAGCAGTTCTTC.